This T cell receptor (beta chain) was sequenced for a study of cytomegalovirus exposure and HLA in healthy donors. This CDR3 comprises 13 residues. The V and J ends lost 6 bases and 10 bases, in that order; junction bases with no gene match: 10. CDR1 is MNHNS and CDR2 is SASEGT in the germline V gene. PCR primers comprised 60 Vbeta and 13 Jbeta primers. Sequenced by immunoSEQ multiplex PCR; TCRdb stores in-frame clones only, minus some. The table lists around 200,000 clones, 84% of them singletons, with approximately 1.2% in the top ten. The table lists this clone with a few counts. The antigen remains unidentified. Study-wide points: A reported reduction in N-insertions relative to the 666-donor mean was seen in an Asian-associated ancestry cluster in a later analysis. 16,951 TCR beta sequences were associated with HLA alleles at 0.05 false discovery rate in a later analysis. Reports indicated that the classifier achieved high specificity and sensitivity in diagnosing cytomegalovirus status.

This rearrangement joins TRBV6-1 to TRBJ1-1; 8 nucleotides agree with TRBD1. This sequence originates from a girl aged 2 to 10 in good health and CMV-seropositive. The sample taken for sequencing was PBMCs. CDR3 nucleotides: TGTGCCAGCAGACAGGACAGGGCCTCTCGAGCTTTCTTT. Amino acid sequence: CASRQDRASRAFF.